These 30 T cell receptor beta chains were sequenced from one sample in a study of blood T cell repertoires in COVID-19. Sequencing used immunoSEQ multiplex PCR; TCRdb keeps in-frame clones, though not all of them. The sample holds more than 300,000 clones, nearly 90% seen once. Input material: PBMCs or T cells enriched from blood (not recorded which). These receptors were obtained from a woman aged 25 to 39 who had recovered from COVID-19.

The gene calls are TRBV2 and TRBJ2-6, with TRBD1 matching 7 bases. Germline CDR1 SNHLY, CDR2 FYNNEI. V shed 8 bases, J shed 9 bases, and the junction held 7 bases outside the gene matches. CDR3 size: 13 residues. This chain's CDR3 is CASAQGLGNVLTF. The DNA for the CDR3 is TGTGCCAGCGCACAGGGGCTGGGCAACGTCCTGACTTTC.

The chain joins TRBV6-1 to TRBJ2-2, with a weak D call TRBD2 (5 bases). The CDR3 contains 15 residues. The ends were cut back, 1 base at V and 1 base at J, with 7 bases in the middle. Germline V CDR1 and CDR2: MNHNS, SASEGT. CDR3 loop: CASSEGAGNTGELFF. In nucleotides, the CDR3 is TGTGCCAGCAGTGAAGGGGCGGGGAACACCGGGGAGCTGTTTTTT.

The chain is built from TRBV5-5 and TRBJ1-2; D may be TRBD1 (5 bases). From germline, CDR1 is SGHKS and CDR2 YYEKEE (reference sequence). This CDR3 has 14 amino acids. Trimming pared 0 bases from V and 5 bases from J, leaving 11 bases between. Here the CDR3 reads CASSLEQAPYGYTF. In DNA form, the CDR3 reads TGTGCCAGCAGCTTGGAACAGGCTCCATATGGCTACACCTTC.

This clone has only a few counts. The chain links TRBV6-2 or TRBV6-3 to TRBJ1-2; no clear D gene. The CDR3 contains 11 residues. Germline V gene lookup returns CDR1 MNHEY and CDR2 SVGEGT. The V and J ends lost 4 bases and 8 bases respectively, with 8 bases between them. CDR3 sequence (DNA): TGTGCCAGCAGTTCGCGGTGGGGCTACACCTTC. Translating it yields CASSSRWGYTF.

The count of this clone is one. The J gene is TRBJ1-5, the V gene TRBV15; D is undetermined. V was cut by 0 bases and J by 3 bases, with 12 bases left in between. Germline V CDR1 and CDR2: LNHNV, YYDKDF (reference sequence). The CDR3 sequence is 16 residues long. The CDR3 here is CATSRDRGLSNQPQHF. The CDR3 coding sequence is TGTGCCACCAGCAGAGATCGCGGCCTGTCCAATCAGCCCCAGCATTTT.

J is TRBJ1-1 and V is TRBV6-6; possible D gene TRBD1, 5 bases. CDR3 length: 14 amino acids. Looked up from germline, CDR1 is MNHNY and CDR2 is SVGAGI (reference sequence). V lost 5 bases, J lost 4 bases, and 14 bases lay in between. CDR3: CASSAGGTGTEAFF. The CDR3 DNA reads as TGTGCCAGCAGTGCCGGGGGAACGGGCACTGAAGCTTTCTTT.

The chain uses TRBV19 and TRBJ1-5; D perhaps matches TRBD1 (5 bases). V lost 9 bases to trimming and J lost 4 bases, with 10 bases between them. The germline gives CDR1 LNHDA, CDR2 SQIVND (reference sequence). The CDR3 extends over 12 amino acids. The CDR3 loop is CASGGGNQPQHF. CDR3 DNA: TGTGCCAGCGGGGGGGGAAATCAGCCCCAGCATTTT.

This clone has a count of ten or more. The chain carries TRBV10-3 and TRBJ1-1; 8 nucleotides align to TRBD1. Germline values: CDR1 ENHRY, CDR2 SYGVKD. The CDR3 consists of 12 residues. Trimming took 5 bases from V and 6 from J; bases not matched to a gene: 2. CDR3 amino acids: CAISSDRAEAFF. CDR3 in DNA: TGTGCCATCAGTTCGGACAGGGCTGAAGCTTTCTTT.

The CDR3 DNA follows: TGTGCCAGCAACAGGGATAGCAATCAGCCCCAGCATTTT. This codes for CASNRDSNQPQHF. The chain couples TRBV2 to TRBJ1-5; a possible D gene is TRBD1 (6 bases). This CDR3 is 13 amino acids long. Germline lookup yields CDR1 SNHLY and CDR2 FYNNEI. V lost 7 bases, J lost 0 bases, and 7 bases lay in between.

The chain joins TRBV5-1 to TRBJ1-2; TRBD1 might be the D (6 bases). CDR1 and CDR2 (germline): SGHRS, YFSETQ. V was clipped by 4 bases and J by 2 bases, with 6 bases between them. CDR3 size: 12 residues. The CDR3 spells CASSGTNYGYTF. CDR3 bases: TGCGCCAGCAGCGGGACAAACTATGGCTACACCTTC. The complete variable domain, with remaining parts taken from reference TRBV5-1 and TRBJ1-2, reads KAGVTQTPRYLIKTRGQQVTLSCSPISGHRSVSWYQQTPGQGLQFLFEYFSETQRNKGNFPGRFSGRQFSNSRSEMNVSTLELGDSALYLCASSGTNYGYTFGSGTRLTVV.

V usage is TRBV5-1 and J usage is TRBJ1-1, with D perhaps matching TRBD1 (6 bases). Germline values: CDR1 SGHRS, CDR2 YFSETQ. Trimming left V 4 bases short and J 6 bases short, with 16 bases between. This CDR3 spans 14 amino acids. This CDR3 is CASSEPGGAAEAFF. In nucleotides, the CDR3 is TGCGCCAGCAGCGAACCCGGGGGGGCCGCTGAAGCTTTCTTT.

The J gene is TRBJ1-1, the V gene TRBV12-3 or TRBV12-4; 8 bases fit TRBD1. The V segment lost 5 bases and the J segment 7 bases; nucleotides outside the gene matches: 6. The CDR3 has 13 residues. Here the CDR3 reads CASSRRGLVEAFF. The CDR3 DNA sequence: TGTGCCAGCAGTCGCAGGGGGCTCGTTGAAGCTTTCTTT.

This clone occurred once. V usage is TRBV7-9 and J usage is TRBJ2-3; D might be TRBD2 (6 bases). CDR1 is SEHNR and CDR2 is FQNEAQ in the germline V gene (reference sequence). The CDR3 totals 18 residues. V was trimmed by 4 bases and J by 0 bases, leaving 20 bases between them. The CDR3 DNA sequence: TGTGCCAGCAGCTCCATTCTTCGGCGGGGAGCCAGCACAGATACGCAGTATTTT. Protein product: CASSSILRRGASTDTQYF.

The gene calls are TRBV7-2 and TRBJ2-2, with D possibly TRBD1 on 5 matching bases. Germline CDR1 reads SGHTA; CDR2 reads FQGNSA. This CDR3 is built from 14 residues. With 1 base removed from V and 7 bases from J, the gap between germline ends came to 10 bases. CDR3 in amino acids: CASSLVAGIGELFF. CDR3 coding DNA: TGTGCCAGCAGCTTAGTTGCAGGGATCGGGGAGCTGTTTTTT.

This clone has a handful of counts. Other DNA variants within this sample encode the same CDR3. The rearrangement links TRBV3-1 (or the pseudogene TRBV3-2) to TRBJ2-7; D is uncertain. Germline V lookup: CDR1 LGHDT, CDR2 YNNKEL (reference sequence). Trimming stripped 3 bases from V and 2 bases from J, with 5 bases between. The CDR3 spans 12 residues. Written as DNA, the CDR3 is TGTGCCAGCAGCCAGGCCACCTACGAGCAGTACTTC. Amino acids: CASSQATYEQYF.

The V and J genes are TRBV7-9 and TRBJ1-2; D perhaps matches TRBD1 (6 bases). The germline gives CDR1 SEHNR, CDR2 FQNEAQ (reference sequence). This CDR3 region has 14 residues. V gave up 1 base and J gave up 2 bases, with 8 bases separating them. CDR3 nucleotides: TGTGCCAGCAGCTTAGAGGGGGTAAACTATGGCTACACCTTC. Translation gives CASSLEGVNYGYTF.

The chain uses TRBV2 and TRBJ1-1; D not resolved. Germline values: CDR1 SNHLY, CDR2 FYNNEI. The CDR3 is 14 residues long. Trimming removed 3 bases at V and 0 bases at J, with 8 bases between. This CDR3 reads CASSDSLLNTEAFF. The CDR3 DNA reads as TGTGCCAGCAGTGACAGTCTGTTGAACACTGAAGCTTTCTTT.

The chain employs TRBV5-1 and TRBJ2-3, with 8 positions matching TRBD1. The CDR3 loop spans 16 amino acids. Looked up from germline, CDR1 is SGHRS and CDR2 is YFSETQ. Trimming at V came to 2 bases and at J to 0 bases, leaving 5 bases not matched to a gene. Here the CDR3 reads CASSLDRGGSTDTQYF. The CDR3 bases are TGCGCCAGCAGCTTAGACAGGGGAGGTAGCACAGATACGCAGTATTTT.

The V gene is TRBV7-3, the J gene TRBJ2-1; D is undetermined. Germline V CDR1 and CDR2: SGHTA, FQGTGA. This CDR3 region has 14 residues. With 2 bases removed from V and 5 bases from J, the gap between germline ends came to 10 bases. The chain's CDR3 is CASSLQYRNNEQFF. In DNA form, the CDR3 reads TGTGCCAGCAGCTTACAGTACAGAAACAATGAGCAGTTCTTC.

The chain carries TRBV3-1 (or the pseudogene TRBV3-2) and TRBJ1-5; TRBD1 aligns across 7 bases. Germline CDR1 reads LGHDT; CDR2 reads YNNKEL (reference sequence). This CDR3 region has 15 residues. Trimming removed 3 bases from V and 1 base from J; junction bases left unmatched: 3. CDR3 sequence (DNA): TGTGCCAGCAGCCAGACAGGGAGCAGCAATCAGCCCCAGCATTTT. Translation gives CASSQTGSSNQPQHF.

This clone was detected once. V and J are TRBV15 and TRBJ1-5, with unresolved D. This CDR3 region has 14 residues. Per the germline V gene, CDR1 is LNHNV and CDR2 is YYDKDF (reference sequence). Between the trimmed V and J ends, which lost 6 bases and 7 bases, there was a span of 16 bases. CDR3 in DNA: TGTGCCACCAGTCCCGGGAGGTTCTCCCAGCCCCAGCATTTT. Translated: CATSPGRFSQPQHF.

The V and J genes are TRBV5-4 and TRBJ2-5; TRBD2 agrees at 10 bases. This CDR3 is built from 16 residues. V shed 0 bases, J shed 5 bases, and the junction held 7 bases outside the gene matches. Germline V lookup: CDR1 SGHNT, CDR2 YYREEE (reference sequence). The CDR3 DNA follows: TGTGCCAGCAGCTTGGTAGCGGGGGGCCTCGGGGAGACCCAGTACTTC. This gives the protein CASSLVAGGLGETQYF.

This CDR3 reads CSASQTGLRDQPQHF. DNA of the CDR3: TGCAGTGCTAGTCAGACAGGGTTGAGGGATCAGCCCCAGCATTTT. The chain is built from TRBV20-1 and TRBJ1-5; TRBD1 agrees at 7 bases. Trimming cost V 3 bases and J 5 bases; bases outside gene matches: 10. The CDR3 totals 15 residues. Germline CDR1 DFQATT, CDR2 SNEGSKA (reference sequence).

Comment on this clone: Different DNA sequences within this sample yield the same CDR3. The CDR3 sequence is CAWGLAGPDTQYF. Here the CDR3 DNA reads TGTGCCTGGGGACTAGCGGGGCCTGATACGCAGTATTTT. V gene TRBV30 combines with J gene TRBJ2-3, with 12 positions matching TRBD2. The V gene's germline CDR1 is GTSNPN and CDR2 SVGIG (reference sequence). The CDR3 extends over 13 amino acids. Germline trimming cut 5 bases from V and 6 bases from J; bases unmatched to any gene: 3.

DNA for the CDR3: TGTGCCAGCAGCCAACACCGGGACACTGGATACGAGCAGTACTTC. It translates to CASSQHRDTGYEQYF. The gene calls are TRBV4-2 and TRBJ2-7, with TRBD1 as a possible D gene (6 bases). Trimming removed 2 bases from V and 4 bases from J, with 15 bases in between. CDR3 size: 15 residues. CDR1 LGHNA and CDR2 YNFKEQ come from the germline V gene.

This chain links TRBV19 with TRBJ1-5; TRBD1 matches 8 bases. The J segment lost 6 bases and the V segment lost 5 bases, leaving 9 bases of the junction unmatched. Germline CDR1 reads LNHDA; CDR2 reads SQIVND (reference sequence). The CDR3 contains 15 residues. The DNA of the CDR3 is TGTGCCAGTAGTCCTCGACAGGGGCTAGTTCAGCCCCAGCATTTT. It encodes CASSPRQGLVQPQHF.

The V gene is TRBV18, the J gene TRBJ2-1; TRBD1 matches 9 bases. The CDR3 has 14 residues. The germline gives CDR1 KGHSH, CDR2 LQKENI. J lost 8 bases, V lost 4 bases, and 6 bases had no gene match. This chain's CDR3 is CASSLGTGWDEQFF. CDR3 in DNA: TGTGCCAGCTCACTCGGGACAGGGTGGGATGAGCAGTTCTTC.

The chain carries TRBV29-1 and TRBJ2-5, with 9 bases lining up with TRBD1. V was clipped by 3 bases and J by 5 bases; unmatched bases: 7. The CDR3 totals 14 residues. Per the germline V gene, CDR1 is SQVTM and CDR2 is ANQGSEA. The CDR3 DNA reads TGCAGCGTTGATAAAACAGGGGGCCCTGAGACCCAGTACTTC. It codes for CSVDKTGGPETQYF.

The rearrangement joins TRBV19 to TRBJ2-6; D gene uncertain. Germline CDR1 LNHDA, CDR2 SQIVND (reference sequence). V lost 5 bases and J lost 1, with 6 bases in between. This CDR3 has 14 residues. This CDR3 reads CASSPRSGANVLTF. The CDR3 nucleotides read TGTGCCAGTAGTCCGCGTTCTGGGGCCAACGTCCTGACTTTC.

This rearrangement joins TRBV5-1 to TRBJ2-1; the D is unclear. V dropped 0 bases and J dropped 6 bases, with 7 bases sitting between them. Germline V gene lookup returns CDR1 SGHRS and CDR2 YFSETQ. The CDR3 consists of 13 residues. The CDR3 DNA is TGCGCCAGCAGCTTGGGGCGAGGCAATGAGCAGTTCTTC. Protein product: CASSLGRGNEQFF.